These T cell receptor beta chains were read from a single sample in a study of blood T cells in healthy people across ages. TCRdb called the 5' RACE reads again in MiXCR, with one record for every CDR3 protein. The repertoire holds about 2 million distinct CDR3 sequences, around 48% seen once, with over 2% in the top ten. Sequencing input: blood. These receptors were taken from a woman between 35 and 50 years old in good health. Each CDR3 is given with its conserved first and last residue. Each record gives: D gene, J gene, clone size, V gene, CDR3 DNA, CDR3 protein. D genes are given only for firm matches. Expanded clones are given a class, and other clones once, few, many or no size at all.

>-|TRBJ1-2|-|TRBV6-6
TGTGCCAGCAGATACTGGAGCTATGGCTACACCTTC
CASRYWSYGYTF
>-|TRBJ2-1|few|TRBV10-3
TGTGCCATCAGTGAAGGTTTTGTTCACAATGAGCAGTTCTTC
CAISEGFVHNEQFF
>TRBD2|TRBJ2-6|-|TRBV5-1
TGCGCCAGCAGCTCCCTCGGGGGGAAGGAGTCTGGGGCCAACGTCCTGACTTTC
CASSSLGGKESGANVLTF
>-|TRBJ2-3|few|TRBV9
TGTGCCAGCAGCGTAGACCTTGGCACAGATACGCAGTATTTT
CASSVDLGTDTQYF
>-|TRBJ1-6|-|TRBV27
TGTGCCAGCTCCCTCCCCGGGACACTTTCACCCCTCCACTTT
CASSLPGTLSPLHF
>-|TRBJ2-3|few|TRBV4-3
TGCGCCAGCAGCCAAGTGTGGCGCCGGGTCACAGATACGCAGTATTTT
CASSQVWRRVTDTQYF
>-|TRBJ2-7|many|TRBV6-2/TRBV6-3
TGTGCCAGCAGTTCCCGCCAGGCAGGCCAGTACGAGCAGTACTTC
CASSSRQAGQYEQYF
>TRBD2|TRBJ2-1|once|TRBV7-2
TGTGCCAGCAGCTCGAGTAGCGGGGTCAGAGATGAGCAGTTCTTC
CASSSSSGVRDEQFF
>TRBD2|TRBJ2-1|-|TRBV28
TGTGCCAGCAGGTCTAGCGGGGAACACAATGAGCAGTTCTTC
CASRSSGEHNEQFF
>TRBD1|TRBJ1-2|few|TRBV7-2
TGTGCCAGCAGCTTAGACCCGGGACAGTCCTATGGCTACACCTTC
CASSLDPGQSYGYTF
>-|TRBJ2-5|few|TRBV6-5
TGTGCCAGCAGTTACTGGCAGGGAGGAGAGACCCAGTACTTC
CASSYWQGGETQYF
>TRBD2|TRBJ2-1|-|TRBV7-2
TGTGCCAGCAGCCTCTGGACTAGCGGGGGGGAGGAGTTCTTC
CASSLWTSGGEEFF
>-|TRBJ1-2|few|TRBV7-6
TGTGCCAGCACCCCCTTAACAGGGTCCTATGGCTACACCTTC
CASTPLTGSYGYTF
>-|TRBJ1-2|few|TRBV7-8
TGTGCCAGCAGTCCCTGGGGGGCCGCCCGGTATGGCTACACCTTC
CASSPWGAARYGYTF
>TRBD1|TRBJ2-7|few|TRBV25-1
TGTGCCAGCAGTGGCCGACAGGGCCCGCCCTACGAGCAGTACTTC
CASSGRQGPPYEQYF
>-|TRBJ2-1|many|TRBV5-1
TGTGCCAGCAGCCTCGCCCTCGGCTCCTACAATGAGCAGTTCTTC
CASSLALGSYNEQFF
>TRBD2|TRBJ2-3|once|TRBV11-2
TGTGCCAGCAGTGCGTGGGGGGGATCAGATACGCAGTATTTT
CASSAWGGSDTQYF
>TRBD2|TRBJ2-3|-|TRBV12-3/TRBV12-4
TGTGCCAGCAGCGACTTTAGCGGGGGGGCAGATACGCAGTATTTT
CASSDFSGGADTQYF
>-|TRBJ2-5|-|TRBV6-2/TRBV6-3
TGTGCCAGCAGAAACGAAGGACTCCCAAGGGAGACCCAGTACTTC
CASRNEGLPRETQYF
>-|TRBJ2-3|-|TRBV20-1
TGCAGTGCTAGAGTTCGGCTCTCGAGCACAGATACGCAGTATTTT
CSARVRLSSTDTQYF
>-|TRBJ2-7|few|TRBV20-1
TGCAGTGCTAGAGAAGAACTAGTCGATAAGTACGAGCAGTACTTC
CSAREELVDKYEQYF
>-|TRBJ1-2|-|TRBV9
TGTGCCAGCAGCGGTGGAGTTCTTGATGGCTACACCTTC
CASSGGVLDGYTF
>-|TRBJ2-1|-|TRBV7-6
TGTGCCAGCAGCACAAGCGTGGAGCAGTTCTTC
CASSTSVEQFF
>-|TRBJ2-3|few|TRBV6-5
TGTGCCAGCAGTTCAGGGACTCCCATTACCACAGATACGCAGTATTTT
CASSSGTPITTDTQYF
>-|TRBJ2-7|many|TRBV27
TGTGCCAGCAGCTTACCTCCCTACGAGCAGTACTTC
CASSLPPYEQYF
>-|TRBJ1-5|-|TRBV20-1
TGCAGTGCCACTCGGGGTAGCAATCAGCCCCAGCATTTT
CSATRGSNQPQHF
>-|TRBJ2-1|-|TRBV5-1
TGCGCCCGCAATGGGACTGAGCAGTTCTTC
CARNGTEQFF
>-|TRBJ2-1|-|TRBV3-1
TGTGCCAGCAGCCAAGATCTGTCCCTTTCGGGGGCCGGTGAGCAGTTCTTC
CASSQDLSLSGAGEQFF
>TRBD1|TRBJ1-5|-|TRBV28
TGTGCCAGCAGTTGGACAGGGATTAGCAATCAGCCCCAGCATTTT
CASSWTGISNQPQHF
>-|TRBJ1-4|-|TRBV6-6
TGTGCCAGCAGGGAGGGGGAATATGAAAAACTGTTTTTT
CASREGEYEKLFF
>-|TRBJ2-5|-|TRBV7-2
TGTGCCAGCACCCGCAGCCCAACTCGAGCAAAAAAAGAGACCCAGTACTTC
CASTRSPTRAKKETQYF
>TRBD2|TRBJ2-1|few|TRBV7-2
TGTGCCAGCAGCCTAAGTTATCGGACTAGCGGATACAATGAGCAGTTCTTC
CASSLSYRTSGYNEQFF
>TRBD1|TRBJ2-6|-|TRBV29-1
TGCAGCACGGGTGGTGACAGGGGGCGCACTGGGGCCAACGTCCTGACTTTC
CSTGGDRGRTGANVLTF
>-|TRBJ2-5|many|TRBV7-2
TGTGCCAGCAGCCTCCAACCTTACAAGGATCAAGAGACCCAGTACTTC
CASSLQPYKDQETQYF
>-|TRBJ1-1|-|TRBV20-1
TGCAGTGCTAGGAGACAGCAGACCAACACTGAAGCTTTCTTT
CSARRQQTNTEAFF
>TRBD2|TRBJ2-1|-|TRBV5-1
TGCGCCAGCAGCTTAACTAGCGGGGGGCTGCATGAGCAGTTCTTC
CASSLTSGGLHEQFF
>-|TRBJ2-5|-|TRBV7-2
TGTGCCAGCAGCCCTAGCGCATCCGACGAACAGTACTTC
CASSPSASDEQYF
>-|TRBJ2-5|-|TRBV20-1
TGCAGTGCTAGAGATCTGGGAGTGAGGGAGACCCAGTACTTC
CSARDLGVRETQYF
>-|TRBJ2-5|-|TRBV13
TGTACCAGCAGCTTAGGATTGGACTCCCGGGGAGAGACCCAGTACTTC
CTSSLGLDSRGETQYF
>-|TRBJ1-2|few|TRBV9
TGTGCCAGCAGCTCCCGGGACACCTATGGCTACACCTTC
CASSSRDTYGYTF
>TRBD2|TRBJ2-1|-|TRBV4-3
TGCGCCAGCAGCCAAGCGTTCGGACAGTCCGGGAGGGATGAGCAGTTCTTC
CASSQAFGQSGRDEQFF
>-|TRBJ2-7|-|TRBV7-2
TGTACCAGCAGATCTCTAGGGGGGTCTACCTACGAGCAGTACTTC
CTSRSLGGSTYEQYF
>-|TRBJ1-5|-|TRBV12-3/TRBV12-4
TGTGCCAGCAGTTTAAAGGGGACGCGGGGAAGTCAGCCCCAGCATTTT
CASSLKGTRGSQPQHF
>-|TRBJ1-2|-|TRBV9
TGTGCCAGCAGCGTAGTTCTGAGGGGAAGTAGCTATGGCTACACCTTC
CASSVVLRGSSYGYTF
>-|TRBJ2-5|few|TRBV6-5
TGTGCCAGCAGTCGGGACTGGGATGAAGAGACCCAGTACTTC
CASSRDWDEETQYF
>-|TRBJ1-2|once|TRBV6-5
TGTGCCAGCAGTTACTCGCGCACCCAAGGGATGGAGTATGGCTACACCTTC
CASSYSRTQGMEYGYTF
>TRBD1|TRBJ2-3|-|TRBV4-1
TGCGCCAGCAGAGGGGACAGGACCACAGATACGCAGTATTTT
CASRGDRTTDTQYF
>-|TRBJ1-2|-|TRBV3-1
TGTGCCAGCAGCCAGAGCAGGGGCCGGAGTAACTATGGCTACACCTTC
CASSQSRGRSNYGYTF
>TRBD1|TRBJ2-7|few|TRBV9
TGTGCCAGCAGCGTAGAAGGACAGGGGCTTAACCAGTACTTC
CASSVEGQGLNQYF